A selection of T cell receptor beta chains follows, all from one sample in a study of shared clonotypes between healthy human individuals. Sequenced by immunoSEQ multiplex PCR; TCRdb stores in-frame clones only, minus some. The data show roughly 2,000,000 clones, about 94% seen once. The sample comprised naive CD8+ T cells sorted from blood. These receptors were collected from a man aged 18 to 29 in good health. Both conserved end residues are part of each CDR3. The D gene is left open where the match is weak. Some rows have no size entry. The others give once, few or many, or a class for an expanded clone.

clone size	V gene	D gene	J gene	CDR3 protein	CDR3 DNA
NA	TRBV30	TRBD1	TRBJ2-7	CAWSLDRGPYEQYF	TGTGCCTGGAGTCTTGACAGGGGGCCCTACGAGCAGTACTTC
NA	TRBV4-3	NA	TRBJ2-7	CASSQVYGSVREHVEQYF	TGCGCCAGCAGCCAAGTTTACGGGAGCGTTAGGGAACATGTCGAGCAGTACTTC
NA	TRBV27	TRBD1	TRBJ1-2	CASSFSGGNYGYTF	TGTGCCAGCAGTTTTTCAGGGGGGAACTATGGCTACACCTTC
NA	TRBV6-6	NA	TRBJ2-5	CASSYVGVVETQYF	TGTGCCAGCAGTTACGTGGGGGTTGTTGAGACCCAGTACTTC
once	TRBV19	NA	TRBJ1-5	CASSSRGYNQPQHF	TGTGCCAGTAGTAGTAGGGGGTACAATCAGCCCCAGCATTTT
NA	TRBV11-2	NA	TRBJ2-5	CASSLLAGFQETQYF	TGTGCCAGCAGCTTATTGGCAGGGTTCCAAGAGACCCAGTACTTC
NA	TRBV4-3	TRBD1	TRBJ1-1	CASSLDREGGVNTEAFF	TGCGCCAGCAGCCTAGACAGGGAGGGGGGGGTCAACACTGAAGCTTTCTTT
NA	TRBV6-5	TRBD2	TRBJ2-7	CASGGRADEQYF	TGTGCCAGCGGTGGGAGGGCCGACGAGCAGTACTTC
NA	TRBV30	NA	TRBJ1-1	CAWSPSGNTEAFF	TGTGCCTGGAGTCCCTCGGGGAACACTGAAGCTTTCTTT
NA	TRBV7-9	TRBD2	TRBJ2-7	CASSDVGRDLSYEQYF	TGTGCCAGCAGCGATGTTGGGAGGGACCTCTCCTACGAGCAGTACTTC
NA	TRBV4-3	NA	TRBJ2-7	CASSQDSGLAREQYF	TGCGCCAGCAGCCAAGATTCTGGGCTAGCGCGGGAGCAGTACTTC
NA	TRBV27	NA	TRBJ2-2	CASSWRSVTGELFF	TGTGCCAGCAGTTGGCGATCGGTCACCGGGGAGCTGTTTTTT
NA	TRBV5-1	NA	TRBJ2-7	CASSLAGVVDEQYF	TGCGCCAGCAGCTTGGCTGGGGTGGTGGACGAGCAGTACTTC
NA	TRBV6-6	NA	TRBJ1-2	CASSYVDPFEVYTF	TGTGCCAGCAGTTACGTGGACCCTTTTGAAGTTTACACCTTC